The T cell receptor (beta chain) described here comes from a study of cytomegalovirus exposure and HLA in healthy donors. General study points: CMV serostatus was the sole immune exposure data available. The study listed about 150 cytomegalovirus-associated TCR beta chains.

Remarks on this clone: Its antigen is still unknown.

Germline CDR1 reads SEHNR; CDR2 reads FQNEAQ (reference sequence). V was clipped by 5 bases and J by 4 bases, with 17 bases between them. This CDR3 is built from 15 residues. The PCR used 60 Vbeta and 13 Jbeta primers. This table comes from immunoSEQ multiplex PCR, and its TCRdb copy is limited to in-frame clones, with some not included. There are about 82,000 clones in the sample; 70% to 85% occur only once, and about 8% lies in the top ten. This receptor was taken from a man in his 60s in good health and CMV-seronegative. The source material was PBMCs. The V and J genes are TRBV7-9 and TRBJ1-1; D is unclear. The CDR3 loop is CASSPSLDSSTEAFF. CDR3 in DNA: TGTGCCAGCAGCCCCTCCTTAGACTCTTCCACTGAAGCTTTCTTT.